The 7 T cell receptor beta chains in this list originate from one sample, sequenced in a study of T cells in localized non-small cell lung cancer. Repertoires were generated with immunoSEQ multiplex PCR, while TCRdb's copy carries only in-frame clones and drops some. The sample records roughly 570 clones, 30% to 40% being singletons. Sample: normal lung tissue next to the tumor, taken before any cancer treatment. These receptors originate from an older female donor with stage I lung adenocarcinoma.

This clone showed up just a few times. The CDR3 is CASRGEATTGELFF. The CDR3 DNA sequence: TGTGCCAGCAGAGGGGAAGCTACCACCGGGGAGCTGTTTTTT. J is TRBJ2-2 and V is TRBV9; D might be TRBD1 (5 bases). Trimming removed 5 bases at V and 4 bases at J, with 12 bases between. The CDR3 length is 14 residues. Germline assignment: CDR1 SGDLS and CDR2 YYNGEE.

This chain joins TRBV19 and TRBJ2-5, with D hard to call. Germline values: CDR1 LNHDA, CDR2 SQIVND (reference sequence). This CDR3 has 13 amino acids. V was shortened by 5 bases and J by 1 base, with 8 bases between the two germline ends. The CDR3 DNA reads as TGTGCCAGTAGTTACGCTATCCAAGAGACCCAGTACTTC. Translating it yields CASSYAIQETQYF.

The chain links TRBV19 to TRBJ1-1, with a weak D call TRBD1 (6 bases). CDR3 size: 16 residues. The germline V gene encodes CDR1 LNHDA and CDR2 SQIVND (reference sequence). The ends were cut back, 3 bases at V and 2 bases at J, with 16 bases in the middle. The DNA for the CDR3 is TGTGCCAGTAGTATCGATGGAGGCAGGGGAAACACTGAAGCTTTCTTT. This gives the protein CASSIDGGRGNTEAFF.

CDR3 amino acids: CASSDRGRAEETQYF. The CDR3 region has the DNA TGTGCCAGCAGCGACAGGGGGAGGGCCGAAGAGACCCAGTACTTC. The chain couples TRBV11-3 to TRBJ2-5, with 9 bases that match TRBD1. Germline assignment: CDR1 SGHNT and CDR2 YENEEA. CDR3 size: 15 residues. The J segment lost 3 bases and the V segment lost 5 bases, leaving 7 bases of the junction unmatched.

The gene calls are TRBV6-1 and TRBJ1-2; D remains ambiguous. Germline assignment: CDR1 MNHNS and CDR2 SASEGT. The CDR3 runs to 13 residues. V was pared by 0 bases and J by 4 bases, with 6 bases between. The CDR3 DNA reads TGTGCCAGCAGTGAAGCGCAGGCCTATGGCTACACCTTC. Protein: CASSEAQAYGYTF.

The V and J genes are TRBV10-3 and TRBJ1-2; D is possibly TRBD1 (5 bases). This CDR3 spans 13 amino acids. Trimming removed 10 bases at V and 4 bases at J, with 16 bases between. From germline, CDR1 is ENHRY and CDR2 SYGVKD. Here the CDR3 reads CASRERQTYGYTF. The CDR3, as DNA: TGTGCCAGCAGGGAGAGGCAGACCTATGGCTACACCTTC.

This clone has a handful of counts. This rearrangement joins TRBV11-3 to TRBJ1-2; 7 nucleotides agree with TRBD1. This CDR3 is built from 15 residues. From germline, CDR1 is SGHNT and CDR2 YENEEA. V lost 5 bases and J lost 1; bases outside the gene matches: 7. CDR3: CASSRGTANNYGYTF. Here the CDR3 DNA reads TGTGCCAGCAGCCGGGGGACAGCTAATAACTATGGCTACACCTTC.